The T cell receptor beta chain described here comes from a study of blood T cell repertoires in COVID-19. The CDR3 loop spans 17 amino acids. Trimming removed 7 bases from V and 0 bases from J, with 19 bases in between. CDR1 is SEHNR, CDR2 FQNEAQ, per germline (reference sequence). Sequencing was performed with immunoSEQ multiplex PCR; in TCRdb, only in-frame clones are kept and a portion is missing. The sample lists roughly 330,000 clones; around 87% were seen once. This clonotype originated in a woman under 40 who had recovered from COVID-19. Sequencing used PBMCs or T cells enriched from blood (not recorded which). This rearrangement joins TRBV7-9 to TRBJ2-1, with D possibly TRBD1 on 6 matching bases. CDR3 DNA sequence: TGTGCCAGCACCCCATCCGGGACATCGAGCTCCTACAATGAGCAGTTCTTC. Translated: CASTPSGTSSSYNEQFF.